One and the same sample provided the 28 T cell receptor beta chains below, sequenced in a study of T cell responses to AZD1222 COVID-19 vaccine. Clones were read by immunoSEQ multiplex PCR, and TCRdb kept only the in-frame ones, dropping some. The data hold around 170,000 clones, with approximately 86% observed a single time. Material: peripheral blood, obtained 28 days after the second AZD1222 dose. The receptors stem from an adult who received the AZD1222 COVID-19 vaccine.

The chain joins TRBV7-3 to TRBJ2-2, with 7 nucleotides matching TRBD1. The length of the CDR3 is 15 residues. V was pared by 5 bases and J by 3 bases, with 6 bases of the junction left unmatched. Germline V CDR1 and CDR2: SGHTA, FQGTGA. CDR3 residues: CASSAQGEYTGELFF. As DNA, the CDR3 is TGTGCCAGCAGCGCTCAGGGGGAGTACACCGGGGAGCTGTTTTTT.

The chain combines TRBV18 with TRBJ2-1, with 9 positions matching TRBD1. The CDR3 loop spans 14 amino acids. Germline CDR1 KGHSH, CDR2 LQKENI. V dropped 2 bases and J dropped 8; count of bases not matched to a gene: 4. This CDR3 reads CASSPGTGSDEQFF. Here the CDR3 DNA reads TGTGCCAGCTCACCAGGGACAGGGTCCGATGAGCAGTTCTTC.

This chain's CDR3 is CASSYSGRYQETQYF. The DNA for the CDR3 is TGTGCCAGCAGTTACTCCGGGAGGTACCAAGAGACCCAGTACTTC. The genes are TRBV6-5 and TRBJ2-5; 7 nucleotides line up with TRBD2. The CDR3 extends over 15 amino acids. Germline trimming cut 0 bases from V and 0 bases from J; bases unmatched to any gene: 1. The germline V gene encodes CDR1 MNHEY and CDR2 SVGAGI.

V and J are TRBV2 and TRBJ1-6, with D uncertain. The CDR3 loop spans 11 amino acids. Germline V lookup: CDR1 SNHLY, CDR2 FYNNEI. Trimming stripped 4 bases from V and 10 bases from J, with 5 bases between. For the CDR3, the DNA is TGTGCCAGCAGTGGATCATCACCCCTCCACTTT. Its translation is CASSGSSPLHF.

This sequence joins TRBV6-5 and TRBJ1-2; D perhaps matches TRBD1 (6 bases). CDR3 length equals 13 residues. V lost 6 bases and J 6 bases, leaving 14 bases between the germline ends. Germline CDR1 reads MNHEY; CDR2 reads SVGAGI. CDR3 bases: TGTGCCAGCAGCTCGAGGGGGGTTGATGGCTACACCTTC. This encodes CASSSRGVDGYTF.

The rearrangement uses TRBV19 and TRBJ1-5; D is undetermined. Germline V CDR1 and CDR2: LNHDA, SQIVND (reference sequence). Trimming removed 6 bases at V and 0 bases at J, with 12 bases between. The CDR3 loop spans 15 amino acids. The CDR3 DNA reads as TGTGCCAGTAGCCATGTGGGCGGTAGCAATCAGCCCCAGCATTTT. It yields the protein CASSHVGGSNQPQHF.

The rearrangement joins TRBV11-3 to TRBJ2-3; maybe TRBD2 (6 bases). The germline V gene encodes CDR1 SGHNT and CDR2 YENEEA. The CDR3 loop spans 11 amino acids. V was shortened by 8 bases and J by 6 bases, with 9 bases between the two germline ends. The CDR3 DNA reads as TGTGCCAGCCGGGGGACGGATACGCAGTATTTT. It specifies CASRGTDTQYF.

V usage is TRBV20-1 and J usage is TRBJ1-2; TRBD1 agrees at 8 bases. The CDR3 loop spans 14 amino acids. The V gene end was trimmed by 5 bases and the J gene end by 2 bases; junction bases not matched to a gene: 7. The germline V gene has CDR1 DFQATT and CDR2 SNEGSKA (reference sequence). CDR3 DNA: TGCAGTGCTGGTGAACGACAGGGGAACTATGGCTACACCTTC. Its translation: CSAGERQGNYGYTF.

The chain couples TRBV5-6 to TRBJ1-5, with 8 bases identical to TRBD1. The CDR3 has 14 residues. V shed 4 bases and J 2 bases; nucleotides not matched to a gene: 2. CDR1 and CDR2 from the germline V gene are SGHDT and YYEEEE. CDR3 sequence: CASSAQGGNQPQHF. For the CDR3, the DNA is TGTGCCAGCAGCGCACAGGGGGGCAATCAGCCCCAGCATTTT.

This rearrangement joins TRBV21-1 to TRBJ2-7. TRBV21-1 is shown as a pseudogene. The CDR3 is 17 residues long. CDR3 sequence: CASSKDGEATPTYEQYF. CDR3 nucleotide sequence: TGTGCCAGCAGCAAAGATGGGGAAGCAACACCTACCTACGAGCAGTACTTC.

V gene TRBV5-1 combines with J gene TRBJ2-1; 7 positions match TRBD1. Germline-derived CDR1 and CDR2 are SGHRS and YFSETQ. The CDR3 is 17 residues long. Losses at the gene ends were 2 bases for V and 7 bases for J; bases not matched to a gene: 15. CDR3 loop: CASSFPRDSGMRNEQFF. In DNA form, the CDR3 reads TGCGCCAGCAGCTTTCCAAGGGACAGTGGTATGAGGAATGAGCAGTTCTTC. Variable domain in full (rest from reference TRBV5-1 and TRBJ2-1): KAGVTQTPRYLIKTRGQQVTLSCSPISGHRSVSWYQQTPGQGLQFLFEYFSETQRNKGNFPGRFSGRQFSNSRSEMNVSTLELGDSALYLCASSFPRDSGMRNEQFFGPGTRLTVL.

The V call is TRBV6-1, the J call TRBJ1-4, with TRBD1 matching 9 bases. Germline V lookup: CDR1 MNHNS, CDR2 SASEGT. V lost 3 bases, J lost 7 bases, and 6 bases stayed unmatched. This CDR3 spans 15 amino acids. The CDR3 DNA reads as TGTGCCAGCAGTGATAGTGGGACAGGGATTGAAAAACTGTTTTTT. Its protein is CASSDSGTGIEKLFF.

This clone was detected only once. This chain joins TRBV28 and TRBJ2-3; D not resolved. Between the trimmed V and J ends, which lost 5 bases and 1 base, there was a span of 13 bases. CDR1 and CDR2 (germline): MDHEN, SYDVKM. CDR3 length equals 15 residues. CDR3: CASSLPDQRTDTQYF. CDR3 DNA sequence: TGTGCCAGCAGTCTCCCGGACCAGCGCACAGATACGCAGTATTTT.

This clone was found once. The chain is built from TRBV6-2 or TRBV6-3 and TRBJ1-5; 8 positions agree with TRBD1. V lost 0 bases to trimming and J lost 3 bases; unmatched junction nucleotides: 4. This CDR3 is 16 amino acids long. Looked up from germline, CDR1 is MNHEY and CDR2 is SVGEGT. The CDR3 nucleotides read TGTGCCAGCAGTTACTCGACAGGGGCGGACAATCAGCCCCAGCATTTT. Residues: CASSYSTGADNQPQHF.

V is TRBV14 and J is TRBJ1-6, with D tentatively TRBD1 (5 bases). CDR1 SGHDN and CDR2 FVKESK come from the germline V gene. The CDR3 length is 14 residues. Trimming removed 4 bases at V and 7 bases at J, with 11 bases between. The CDR3 loop reads CASSPGLMNSPLHF. CDR3 sequence (DNA): TGTGCCAGCAGCCCGGGACTGATGAATTCACCCCTCCACTTT.

The chain employs TRBV3-1 (or the pseudogene TRBV3-2) and TRBJ1-1, with D perhaps TRBD1 (5 bases). V lost 4 bases and J lost 1, with 16 bases in between. Germline V gene sequence: CDR1 LGHDT, CDR2 YNNKEL (reference sequence). The CDR3 extends over 16 amino acids. The CDR3 region has the DNA TGTGCCAGCAGCCGAGGGGTTTTGGACCCGAACACTGAAGCTTTCTTT. Its protein is CASSRGVLDPNTEAFF.

The J gene is TRBJ2-1, the V gene TRBV19; the D gene is possibly TRBD2 (6 bases). Trimming stripped 8 bases from V and 0 bases from J, with 11 bases between. The CDR3 is 14 residues long. CDR1 and CDR2 (germline): LNHDA, SQIVND (reference sequence). The CDR3 DNA reads TGTGCCAGTGGCCGGGGGAGCTCCTACAATGAGCAGTTCTTC. It translates to CASGRGSSYNEQFF.

This sequence joins TRBV30 and TRBJ1-5; 9 bases agree with TRBD1. CDR1 and CDR2 from the germline V gene are GTSNPN and SVGIG (reference sequence). The CDR3 sequence is 14 residues long. Trimming at V came to 2 bases and at J to 4 bases, leaving 3 bases not matched to a gene. CDR3 sequence: CAWSTGGENQPQHF. The CDR3 DNA is TGTGCCTGGAGTACAGGGGGCGAAAATCAGCCCCAGCATTTT.

This chain links TRBV28 with TRBJ1-6, with D possibly being TRBD1 (6 bases). This CDR3 spans 16 amino acids. V was clipped by 5 bases and J by 1 base, with 12 bases between them. Germline V gene data show CDR1 as MDHEN and CDR2 as SYDVKM. The CDR3 DNA follows: TGTGCCAGCAGTGGGGGCAGAGCATCCTATAATTCACCCCTCCACTTT. Amino acids: CASSGGRASYNSPLHF.

The chain recombines TRBV9 with TRBJ2-5; D gene unclear. Trimming pared 0 bases from V and 5 bases from J, leaving 20 bases between. The germline gives CDR1 SGDLS, CDR2 YYNGEE. The CDR3 sequence is 17 residues long. CDR3 protein: CASSVAGGSPPGETQYF. The CDR3 region has the DNA TGTGCCAGCAGCGTAGCTGGTGGGTCCCCGCCCGGGGAGACCCAGTACTTC.

The genes are TRBV6-5 and TRBJ1-1; D remains ambiguous. Germline V gives CDR1 MNHEY, CDR2 SVGAGI. This CDR3 comprises 14 residues. V lost 3 bases and J 1 base, leaving 9 bases between the germline ends. CDR3 bases: TGTGCCAGCAGTTATGGCGAGGGGAACACTGAAGCTTTCTTT. Protein sequence: CASSYGEGNTEAFF.

This rearrangement joins TRBV19 to TRBJ1-4; D ambiguous. V was shortened by 5 bases and J by 0 bases, with 10 bases between the two germline ends. The CDR3 spans 15 residues. CDR1 LNHDA and CDR2 SQIVND come from the germline V gene (reference sequence). The CDR3: CASSYGSATNEKLFF. The CDR3 DNA reads as TGTGCCAGTAGTTACGGCAGCGCAACTAATGAAAAACTGTTTTTT.

J is TRBJ1-4 and V is TRBV9, with D uncertain. Per germline, CDR1 SGDLS and CDR2 YYNGEE. V was clipped by 0 bases and J by 4 bases, with 7 bases between them. The CDR3 covers 14 residues. The CDR3 is CASSVAVFNEKLFF. CDR3 in DNA: TGTGCCAGCAGCGTAGCGGTCTTTAATGAAAAACTGTTTTTT.

This clone was found once. This chain links TRBV5-1 with TRBJ2-7; the D gene could be TRBD1 or TRBD2 (5 bases each). V was shortened by 7 bases and J by 2 bases, with 13 bases between the two germline ends. CDR3 size: 13 residues. Looked up from germline, CDR1 is SGHRS and CDR2 is YFSETQ. Written as DNA, the CDR3 is TGCGCCAGCTCCCGGGACGGCGCCTACGAGCAGTACTTC. This translates into CASSRDGAYEQYF.

On this clone: Other DNA variants within this sample encode the same CDR3. The genes are TRBV30 and TRBJ2-3; D unresolved. Germline loops: CDR1 GTSNPN, CDR2 SVGIG (reference sequence). This CDR3 region has 12 residues. Trimming stripped 2 bases from V and 3 bases from J, with 6 bases between. CDR3 bases: TGTGCCTGGAGTCCCCCAACAGATACGCAGTATTTT. Encoded protein: CAWSPPTDTQYF.

The chain has TRBV19 and TRBJ1-1, with D uncertain. CDR3 length: 15 residues. Germline V gene data show CDR1 as LNHDA and CDR2 as SQIVND (reference sequence). V was clipped by 7 bases and J by 1 base, with 16 bases between them. In DNA form, the CDR3 reads TGTGCCAGTATTCCCCCGAACAAGCAGAACACTGAAGCTTTCTTT. It translates to CASIPPNKQNTEAFF.

The V gene is TRBV10-2, the J gene TRBJ2-1, with a weak D call TRBD2 (7 bases). The length of the CDR3 is 15 residues. Trimming stripped 7 bases from V and 2 bases from J, with 15 bases between. Germline lookup yields CDR1 WSHSY and CDR2 SAAADI. DNA for the CDR3: TGCGCCAGCAACGAGGGGGGGCGCCCCTACAATGAGCAGTTCTTC. It codes for CASNEGGRPYNEQFF.

The chain combines TRBV9 with TRBJ1-6; tentative D call: TRBD1 (6 bases). Germline-derived CDR1 and CDR2 are SGDLS and YYNGEE. V was shortened by 3 bases and J by 9 bases, with 10 bases between the two germline ends. This CDR3 is 13 amino acids long. DNA of the CDR3: TGTGCCAGCAGCGCGAAGGGGGTTTCACCCCTCCACTTT. It yields the protein CASSAKGVSPLHF. Drawing the rest from reference TRBV9 and TRBJ1-6, the complete variable domain is DSGVTQTPKHLITATGQRVTLRCSPRSGDLSVYWYQQSLDQGLQFLIQYYNGEERAKGNILERFSAQQFPDLHSELNLSSLELGDSALYFCASSAKGVSPLHFGNGTRLTVT.